This TCR beta chain appears in the sequencing data of a study of OX40 agonist ivuxolimab in advanced cancers. The CDR3 sequence is 15 residues long. Germline values: CDR1 SGHAT, CDR2 FQNNGV. V was clipped by 2 bases and J by 5 bases, with 14 bases between them. The protocol was immunoSEQ multiplex PCR, while the TCRdb copy is restricted to in-frame clones and leaves out a portion. The data show over 55,000 clones, over 85% seen once. The chain combines TRBV11-2 with TRBJ2-3, with D perhaps TRBD2 (6 bases). The starting material was CD4+ or CD8+ T cells sorted from blood, obtained in a trial of the OX40 agonist ivuxolimab. The sequence derives from an adult with an advanced solid tumor such as melanoma, head and neck, liver or kidney cancer. Here the CDR3 DNA reads TGTGCCAGCAGCTTACACGGGGGTATCGTAGATACGCAGTATTTT. Amino acids: CASSLHGGIVDTQYF.